Below, one T cell receptor (beta chain) is given with its context. Its antigen specificity is not known. No per-base quality is available; no much larger clone lies one base away. The method was the immunoSEQ multiplex PCR assay. For the multiplex PCR, a mixture combining 60 forward primers for TCR Vbeta segments and 13 reverse primers for TCR Jbeta segments was used. Amplification of the CDR3 region of rearranged TCR beta genes was performed with a multiplex PCR assay on genomic DNA. The amplified TCR beta libraries were sequenced on the Illumina HiSeq System as 87-base-pair reads. As for how the authors treated the data: A later analysis tallied some 79 million unique TCR beta chains across the 666 repertoires, and some 12 million of those chains were shared by two or more donors. To remove PCR and sequencing errors, raw reads were error-corrected and collapsed into unique sequences using a nearest-neighbor algorithm that merged closely related sequences. Alignment of CDR3 sequences to IMGT reference sequences was used to assign V, D and J gene segments. For a sequence to be retained, a match of at least six nucleotides to both a V gene segment and a J gene segment was required. Rearrangements were classified as productive when the CDR3 lacked stop codons and remained in frame with V and J, and all other rearrangements were classified as non-productive. Following IMGT convention, CDR3 was defined as the stretch from the second conserved V-encoded cysteine up to the conserved J-encoded phenylalanine. The earlier analysis of some 550 of the donors excluded any sequence lacking an unambiguous match to a single V gene segment. In an earlier analysis of 587 of the donors, V segments were called functional above 56.7% productive rearrangements and were called segregating when the between-donor standard deviation exceeded 5%. A statistical classification framework was built to diagnose cytomegalovirus status from the catalog of TCR beta chain sequences. In a later analysis, V and J genes were assigned by comparing TCR nucleotide sequences against IMGT/GENE-DB human TR gene sequences. In a later analysis, CDR3 sequences and most-parsimonious VDJ recombination scenarios were assigned using the TCRdist pipeline. In a later analysis, each TCR beta chain was defined by its CDR3 amino acid sequence together with its V-gene family, and reads without a unique V-gene family were excluded. In a later analysis, fewer than 600 highly shared, low-generation-probability nucleotide sequences were removed to address suspected cross-contamination and a sequencing artifact. In a later analysis, a clonal expansion index was calculated for each public chain from normalized within-repertoire ranks of inferred template counts. In a later analysis, generation probabilities were computed using a VDJ recombination model fitted to out-of-frame rearrangements, and the results were checked against IGoR. Hypergeometric tests were used in a later analysis to score TCR-TCR, TCR-HLA and TCR-CMV co-occurrence, with a repertoire-size bias correction applied to the TCR pairs. To estimate false discovery rates, a later analysis permuted the HLA or CMV assignments 20 times. In a later analysis, co-occurring TCRs were grouped with DBSCAN, and TCRdist sequence similarity was added when clustering was performed within HLA-allele-positive subsets. Repertoires with fewer than 30,000 or more than 120,000 public chains, plus five repertoires with anomalous nucleotide sharing, were excluded from co-occurrence clustering. The clones in this table, taken by TCRdb from immuneACCESS, are in-frame only. Not every clone is retained; where verified, under half of the shortfall comes from an unresolved V gene, and the cause of the rest is unknown. Clone size and the V and J calls come from that table; the DNA yielded D and trimming. This sample is represented by about 140,000 clones; about three quarters of them were singletons. The ten largest clones add up to around 1.2% of the sample.

This entry is derived from a study of cytomegalovirus exposure and HLA in healthy donors (dated by TCRdb to 2015 to 2018). Notes on the research overall: In an earlier analysis of fewer than 750 of the donors, approximately 300 Gb of sequence data and 120 million or so unique TCR beta sequences from about 190 million T cells were reported. An early release covering 550 to 700 HLA-typed donors comprised about 300 gigabases of sequencing data and around 80 million unique TCR sequences. The genetic ancestry cluster associated with self-reported Caucasian donors included over 65% of the 350 to 500 genotyped donors. The study aimed to test whether signatures of past pathogen exposure could be identified by cataloging public T cell receptors. The study used immunosequencing to profile the T cell repertoires of several hundred subjects and linked those repertoires to cytomegalovirus serostatus. In addition to the first cohort of about 650 subjects, a separate validation cohort of approximately 130 different subjects was used. High-throughput TCR immunosequencing, statistical association of individual TCRs with disease status, and machine learning were combined to predict cytomegalovirus infection status. To study patterns of TCR occurrence, a later analysis re-analyzed previously published TCR beta repertoires from hundreds of donors and added high-resolution HLA genotyping. Rather than drawing on any new phenotypic data, the later analysis identified candidate immune exposures from TCR beta sequences and the way those sequences occurred across donors. In an earlier analysis of 587 of the donors, high-throughput TCR beta sequencing was used to judge whether each TCR beta V gene segment behaved as functional or pseudogenic. Donor age, sex, ethnicity and CMV serostatus were compiled alongside the repertoire data. A later genetic analysis used genome-wide SNP genotypes for about 60% of the roughly 700 donors, treating that subset as a discovery cohort. Every discovery cohort repertoire had been produced on one sequencing platform. HLA typing covered class I and class II loci at four-digit resolution. The number of donors typed differed by locus, with about 629-640 for A, B, C, DRB1 and DQB1, 522 for DQA1, 600 to 610 for DPA1, and under 490 for DPB1. Because of strong linkage in the cohort, roughly five DR-DQ haplotypes were treated as single units for association and clustering. Across about 380 genotyped donors of the cohort, an average of about 200,000 unique TCR beta nucleotide sequences per donor were sequenced, and approximately 17% of those sequences were non-productive. General study outcomes and caveats: An earlier analysis of approximately 600 of the donors showed that most TCR beta V segments appeared in productive rearrangements either about 90% or about 30% of the time, which broadly matched IMGT annotations. Correlated functional status among segregating V segments might reflect linkage disequilibrium, but an unknown experimental factor could not be ruled out. Specific HLA alleles were associated with 15,000 to 20,000 TCR beta sequences at a false discovery rate of 0.05 in a later analysis. When HLA alleles, especially DR and DQ, strongly co-occurred, TCR associations were difficult to assign to individual alleles. The earlier analysis of about 600 of the donors excluded around 17 rarely observed V segments, including chromosome 9 orphons, because counts were too low. A cluster of highly shared sequence variants was judged likely to represent a technical artifact of the sequencing pipeline. This cohort had only TCR beta chains sequenced, and the lack of alpha or paired-chain data limited which features could be detected. Several of the top co-occurrence clusters appeared to be linked to parvovirus B19, influenza, CMV and Epstein-Barr virus, according to a later analysis. In a later analysis, HLA-associated TCR beta chains showed more clonal expansion and lower generation probabilities than non-associated chains that were equally common. Most CMV-associated TCR beta chains appeared to be HLA-restricted in a later analysis, and the HLA associations seemed to be driven largely by CMV exposure. A later analysis found that TCR association rates varied across HLA loci, with DRB1 alleles showing the most associated TCRs and HLA-C alleles the fewest. An association between a missense DCLRE1C variant and V-gene and J-gene trimming of TCR beta chains was found in a later genetic analysis and replicated in an independent cohort. CMV serostatus was the only immune exposure information available for the cohort. Because some donors lacked HLA typing at each locus, the association tests relied only on the typed subset. In vitro tests confirmed that a few of the cytomegalovirus-associated TCR beta chains recognize cytomegalovirus antigens. The classifier was reported to diagnose cytomegalovirus status with high specificity and sensitivity in both the original and validation cohorts. Across donors, most TCR sequences were observed very rarely, whereas some public TCRs were present in many individuals. Roughly uniform sequencing depth across donors was assumed in presence/absence analyses, although this assumption may not hold. Some IMGT-functional V segments, including TRBV6-2 and TRBV6-3, could not be told apart with the 87-base-pair reads, so those segments were excluded. Compared with the approximately 670-donor mean, donors in an Asian-associated ancestry cluster had fewer N-insertions in productive TCRs, according to a later genetic analysis. The study gave a list of 150 to 200 TCR beta chains associated with cytomegalovirus. The authors suggested that the approach could potentially be generalized to other disease states and immunological phenotypes. A further reported finding was that TCR beta sequences accurately predicted the HLA-A and HLA-B alleles for most subjects in the first cohort.

The CDR3 holds 14 amino acids from the cysteine to the phenylalanine. CDR3 DNA is the only sequence kept; it has 42 bases, read in frame from the first base. V lost 0 bases and J lost 1 base; the stretch between them is 9 bases long. CDR1 and CDR2 are drawn from the germline V gene (reference sequence): GTSNPN, SVGIG. In total, roughly 710 healthy bone marrow donors made up the cohort. At the time of sampling, every cohort member was nominally healthy, though immune exposures that went unrecorded were likely present. The donor tested CMV seropositive and was one of the 289 seropositive cohort members. A peripheral blood sample was collected from each donor, and TCR beta sequencing was performed on peripheral blood mononuclear cells. Genomic DNA extraction from the blood cell samples was performed with the Qiagen DNeasy Blood Extraction Kit.

The receptor chain draws on TRBV30 and TRBJ1-1; possibly the D gene is TRBD1, per 6 matching bases. The TCR was taken from a male donor in good health and CMV-seropositive. The sequencing input was PBMCs. The CDR3 region has the sequence CAWSVWGQNTEAFF. At the DNA level, the sequence is TGTGCCTGGAGTGTATGGGGACAGAACACTGAAGCTTTCTTT.